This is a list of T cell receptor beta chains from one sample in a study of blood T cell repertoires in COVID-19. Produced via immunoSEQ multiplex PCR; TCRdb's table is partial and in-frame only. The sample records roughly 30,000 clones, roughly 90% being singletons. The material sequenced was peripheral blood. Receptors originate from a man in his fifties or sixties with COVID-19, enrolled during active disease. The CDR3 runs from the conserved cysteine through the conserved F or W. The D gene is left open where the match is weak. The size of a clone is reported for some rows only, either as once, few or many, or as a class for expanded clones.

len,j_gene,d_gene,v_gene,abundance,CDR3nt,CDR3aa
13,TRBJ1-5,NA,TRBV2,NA,TGTGCCAGCAGTCCGTGGGGGGAACAGCCCCAGCATTTT,CASSPWGEQPQHF
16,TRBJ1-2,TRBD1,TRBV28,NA,TGTGCCAGCACGGGGATGGACAGGTTTTTTGACTATGGCTACACCTTC,CASTGMDRFFDYGYTF
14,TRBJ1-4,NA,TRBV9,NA,TGTGCCAGCAGCGGGGGACATGAGGGCGAAAAACTGTTTTTT,CASSGGHEGEKLFF
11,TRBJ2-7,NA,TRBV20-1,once,TGCAGTGCTACGTCAGGGCACGAGCAGTACTTC,CSATSGHEQYF
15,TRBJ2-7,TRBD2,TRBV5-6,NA,TGTGCCAGCAGCGCGGGACTAGCGGGAGGTTATGAGCAGTACTTC,CASSAGLAGGYEQYF
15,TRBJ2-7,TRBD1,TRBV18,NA,TGTGCCAGCTCCCCCGGGACAGGGGTGGGCTACGAGCAGTACTTC,CASSPGTGVGYEQYF
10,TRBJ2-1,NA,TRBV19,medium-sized,TGTGCCAGTAGTATGCGTATCTGCTTCTTC,CASSMRICFF
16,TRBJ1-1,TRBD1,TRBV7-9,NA,TGTGCCAGCAGCTTCTCAAACAGGGGGATCAGCCCTGAAGCTTTCTTT,CASSFSNRGISPEAFF
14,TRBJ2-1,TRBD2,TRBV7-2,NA,TGTGCCAGCAGCTTAGAACGCCTAGCGGGAGATCGGTTCTTC,CASSLERLAGDRFF
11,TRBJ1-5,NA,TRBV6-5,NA,TGTGCCAGCACCCTAAATCAGCCCCAGCATTTT,CASTLNQPQHF
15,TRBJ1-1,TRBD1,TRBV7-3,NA,TGTGCCAGCAGCTTGACAGGGGGCAATGGGGCTGAAGCTTTCTTT,CASSLTGGNGAEAFF
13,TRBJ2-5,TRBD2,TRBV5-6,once,TGTGCCAGCAGTAGCGGGGGAGAAGAGACCCAGTACTTC,CASSSGGEETQYF
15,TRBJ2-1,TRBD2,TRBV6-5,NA,TGTGCCAGCAGTTTAAGCGGGAGCTCCTACAATGAGCAGTTCTTC,CASSLSGSSYNEQFF
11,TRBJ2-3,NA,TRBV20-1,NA,TGCAGTGTTAGTCCCCGAGATACGCAGTATTTT,CSVSPRDTQYF
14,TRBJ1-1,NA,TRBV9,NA,TGTGCCAGCAGCGGAGACAGGCAGAACACTGAAGCTTTCTTT,CASSGDRQNTEAFF
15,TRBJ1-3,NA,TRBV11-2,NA,TGTGCCAGCAGCTTAACCGCCGGGGTTGGAAACACCATATATTTT,CASSLTAGVGNTIYF